These 24 T cell receptor beta chains were all obtained from the same sample, sequenced in a study of T cells in localized non-small cell lung cancer. TCRdb keeps only in-frame clones here, not all; method: immunoSEQ multiplex PCR. The sample contains about 5,900 clones, 20% to 25% of which appear only once. The material was lung tumor tissue, obtained before any cancer treatment. These receptors came from a female donor over 55 with stage I lung adenocarcinoma.

V gene TRBV7-8 combines with J gene TRBJ1-1, with no clear D. The CDR3 runs to 13 residues. CDR1 SGHVS and CDR2 FQNEAQ come from the germline V gene. Deletions cut 8 bases from V and 4 bases from J, with 14 bases between. CDR3 loop: CASGSWGATEAFF. CDR3 nucleotide sequence: TGTGCCAGCGGTTCATGGGGTGCCACTGAAGCTTTCTTT.

The V and J genes are TRBV11-3 and TRBJ1-1; 9 bases line up with TRBD1. Germline assignment: CDR1 SGHNT and CDR2 YENEEA. The junction had 1 base not matched to a gene; V was cut back by 4 bases and J by 1 base. The CDR3 extends over 14 amino acids. CDR3 nucleotides: TGTGCCAGCAGCTCGGACAGGGGGAACACTGAAGCTTTCTTT. It is translated as CASSSDRGNTEAFF.

This chain joins TRBV6-8 and TRBJ2-7; a weak D match, TRBD1 (6 bases). Germline assignment: CDR1 MNHGY and CDR2 SAAAGT. CDR3 length equals 12 residues. Trimming cost V 5 bases and J 9 bases, with 14 bases left between them. CDR3 loop: CASSRPPDRQYF. CDR3 DNA sequence: TGTGCCAGCAGTAGACCGCCGGACAGGCAGTACTTC.

CDR3 sequence: CASSLRQGNNEQFF. CDR3 DNA sequence: TGTGCCAGCAGCTTGAGACAGGGGAACAATGAGCAGTTCTTC. J is TRBJ2-1 and V is TRBV11-3; TRBD1 agrees at 8 bases. V shed 3 bases and J 5 bases; nucleotides not matched to a gene: 3. CDR3 length equals 14 residues. The V gene's germline CDR1 is SGHNT and CDR2 YENEEA.

This clone has just a few counts. The rearrangement links TRBV10-3 to TRBJ1-4; TRBD1 aligns across 9 bases. CDR1 ENHRY and CDR2 SYGVKD come from the germline V gene. This CDR3 contains 16 residues. With 2 bases clipped from V and 8 bases from J, the junction kept 9 bases outside the gene matches. For the CDR3, the DNA is TGTGCCATCAGTGAGGGTTCCGGGACAGGGTCAGAAAAACTGTTTTTT. Its translation: CAISEGSGTGSEKLFF.

The rearrangement links TRBV11-3 to TRBJ2-2; D possibly corresponds to TRBD1 (5 bases). This CDR3 has 16 amino acids. V was trimmed by 2 bases and J by 1 base, leaving 11 bases between them. CDR1 and CDR2 from the germline V gene are SGHNT and YENEEA. DNA of the CDR3: TGTGCCAGCAGCTTAAGGCAGGGCTTGAACACCGGGGAGCTGTTTTTT. Amino acid sequence: CASSLRQGLNTGELFF.

CDR3 residues: CASSPPTGRIRYF. In DNA form, the CDR3 reads TGTGCCAGCTCACCACCTACAGGGAGAATTCGGTACTTC. The chain links TRBV18 to TRBJ2-7; possible D gene TRBD1, 6 bases. Germline lookup yields CDR1 KGHSH and CDR2 LQKENI. The CDR3 is 13 amino acids. The V and J ends lost 0 bases and 12 bases respectively, with 15 bases between them.

The J gene is TRBJ2-5, the V gene TRBV18; weak D call: TRBD1 (6 bases). Germline V CDR1 and CDR2: KGHSH, LQKENI. The CDR3 runs to 16 residues. V lost 3 bases and J 1 base, leaving 15 bases between the germline ends. CDR3 residues: CASSPVRGRGQETQYF. For the CDR3, the DNA is TGTGCCAGCTCACCGGTCAGGGGCAGGGGCCAAGAGACCCAGTACTTC.

The genes are TRBV5-1 and TRBJ2-2, with TRBD1 matching 7 bases. CDR1 is SGHRS and CDR2 is YFSETQ in the germline V gene. Trimming cost V 6 bases and J 2 bases; bases outside gene matches: 4. The CDR3 loop spans 14 amino acids. CDR3 loop: CASNTGDNTGELFF. The CDR3 DNA is TGCGCCAGCAATACAGGGGATAACACCGGGGAGCTGTTTTTT.

This clone rates as medium-sized. The gene calls are TRBV9 and TRBJ2-1; D remains ambiguous. Germline V gives CDR1 SGDLS, CDR2 YYNGEE. V gave up 0 bases and J gave up 8 bases, with 18 bases separating them. The CDR3 length is 16 residues. CDR3 in amino acids: CASSVGLLTTGDEQFF. The CDR3 DNA is TGTGCCAGCAGCGTAGGTCTCCTTACCACTGGGGATGAGCAGTTCTTC.

V gene TRBV11-3 combines with J gene TRBJ2-3, with D unclear. Germline CDR1 is SGHNT and CDR2 is YENEEA. V was clipped by 5 bases and J by 0 bases, with 12 bases between them. The CDR3 length is 15 residues. The CDR3 nucleotides read TGTGCCAGCAGCGCTAGTTTGCTAAGCACAGATACGCAGTATTTT. Encoded protein: CASSASLLSTDTQYF.

This clone has only one observation. V is TRBV5-1 and J is TRBJ2-1; D might be TRBD2 (5 bases). V was trimmed by 1 base and J by 10 bases, leaving 18 bases between them. Germline CDR1 reads SGHRS; CDR2 reads YFSETQ. This CDR3 is built from 15 residues. This CDR3 reads CASSLRDYGDGEQFF. The CDR3 DNA sequence: TGCGCCAGCAGCTTGCGTGACTATGGGGATGGGGAGCAGTTCTTC.

The chain uses TRBV15 and TRBJ2-2, with 7 nucleotides matching TRBD1. Unmatched junction bases numbered 3, after V lost 2 bases and J lost 0 bases. Per germline, CDR1 LNHNV and CDR2 YYDKDF (reference sequence). This CDR3 spans 16 amino acids. CDR3 amino acids: CATSRFGQANTGELFF. DNA of the CDR3: TGTGCCACCAGCAGATTTGGACAGGCGAACACCGGGGAGCTGTTTTTT.

The sample holds a few counts of this clone. The chain has TRBV11-3 and TRBJ2-5; TRBD2 is a possible D gene (6 bases). Germline V lookup: CDR1 SGHNT, CDR2 YENEEA. Trimming removed 5 bases from V and 5 bases from J, with 18 bases in between. CDR3 length: 15 residues. The CDR3 loop is CASSPRAGMVETQYF. The CDR3 DNA follows: TGTGCCAGCAGCCCCCGGGCGGGAATGGTGGAGACCCAGTACTTC. The full variable domain, completed using reference TRBV11-3 and TRBJ2-5, is EAGVVQSPRYKIIEKKQPVAFWCNPISGHNTLYWYLQNLGQGPELLIRYENEEAVDDSQLPKDRFSAERLKGVDSTLKIQPAELGDSAVYLCASSPRAGMVETQYFGPGTRLLVL.

V gene TRBV19 combines with J gene TRBJ1-1; D perhaps matches TRBD1 (6 bases). V dropped 7 bases and J dropped 4 bases, with 10 bases sitting between them. Germline V gene data show CDR1 as LNHDA and CDR2 as SQIVND (reference sequence). The CDR3 loop spans 12 amino acids. In DNA form, the CDR3 reads TGTGCCAGTATTAGGGGGGTCACTGAAGCTTTCTTT. It is translated as CASIRGVTEAFF. Full variable domain (missing parts from reference TRBV19 and TRBJ1-1): DGGITQSPKYLFRKEGQNVTLSCEQNLNHDAMYWYRQDPGQGLRLIYYSQIVNDFQKGDIAEGYSVSREKKESFPLTVTSAQKNPTAFYLCASIRGVTEAFFGQGTRLTVV.

This clone has a handful of counts. The chain joins TRBV7-2 to TRBJ1-1; no definite D call. Germline V CDR1 and CDR2: SGHTA, FQGNSA. The CDR3 has 13 residues. Deletions cut 2 bases from V and 8 bases from J, with 12 bases between. CDR3 loop: CASSLSPDQEAFF. As DNA, the CDR3 is TGTGCCAGCAGCTTATCGCCCGACCAGGAAGCTTTCTTT. The variable domain in full, with the rest retrieved from reference TRBV7-2 and TRBJ1-1, is GAGVSQSPSNKVTEKGKDVELRCDPISGHTALYWYRQSLGQGLEFLIYFQGNSAPDKSGLPSDRFSAERTGGSVSTLTIQRTQQEDSAVYLCASSLSPDQEAFFGQGTRLTVV.

This clone was seen only a few times. V and J are TRBV19 and TRBJ1-1, with no clear D. The CDR3 extends over 12 amino acids. Germline V gene sequence: CDR1 LNHDA, CDR2 SQIVND (reference sequence). V dropped 2 bases and J dropped 8 bases, with 9 bases sitting between them. The CDR3 nucleotides read TGTGCCAGTAGTATAAGCGTCGGGGAAGCTTTCTTT. Amino acids: CASSISVGEAFF.

This clone has a count of ten or more. The chain combines TRBV11-3 with TRBJ1-2; the D is unclear. Per the germline V gene, CDR1 is SGHNT and CDR2 is YENEEA. Trimming stripped 4 bases from V and 5 bases from J, with 14 bases between. The CDR3 is made up of 14 amino acids. CDR3 residues: CASSSAVQSYGYTF. The CDR3, as DNA: TGTGCCAGCAGCTCCGCGGTCCAGAGTTATGGCTACACCTTC.

The chain joins TRBV6-8 to TRBJ2-2; 8 positions match TRBD1. V shed 2 bases, J shed 6 bases, and the junction held 8 bases outside the gene matches. The CDR3 covers 16 residues. Germline CDR1 MNHGY, CDR2 SAAAGT. DNA of the CDR3: TGTGCCAGCAGTTACCCGCAGGGGGCTCTCCCCGGGGAGCTGTTTTTT. Translating gives CASSYPQGALPGELFF.

The gene calls are TRBV11-3 and TRBJ2-2; the match to TRBD1 covers 7 bases. V lost 6 bases to trimming and J lost 5 bases; unmatched junction nucleotides: 6. Germline-derived CDR1 and CDR2 are SGHNT and YENEEA. The length of the CDR3 is 14 residues. The CDR3 region is CASREGAQTGELFF. The CDR3 DNA reads TGTGCCAGCAGAGAGGGGGCTCAAACCGGGGAGCTGTTTTTT. Filled out from reference TRBV11-3 and TRBJ2-2, the complete variable domain reads EAGVVQSPRYKIIEKKQPVAFWCNPISGHNTLYWYLQNLGQGPELLIRYENEEAVDDSQLPKDRFSAERLKGVDSTLKIQPAELGDSAVYLCASREGAQTGELFFGEGSRLTVL.

This clone was counted only a few times. This chain links TRBV6-8 with TRBJ1-1; D gene unclear. V was shortened by 3 bases and J by 5 bases, with 13 bases between the two germline ends. There are 14 residues in the CDR3. Per germline, CDR1 MNHGY and CDR2 SAAAGT. The CDR3 sequence: CASSYGVSETEAFF. CDR3 DNA: TGTGCCAGCAGTTATGGGGTTTCAGAGACTGAAGCTTTCTTT.

This chain connects TRBV11-3 to TRBJ2-1; 9 bases are a match to TRBD2. The junction had 10 bases not matched to a gene; V was cut back by 4 bases and J by 3 bases. The CDR3 runs to 17 residues. The germline gives CDR1 SGHNT, CDR2 YENEEA. The CDR3 spells CASSSNLAGFLYNEQFF. The CDR3 DNA is TGTGCCAGCAGCTCCAATCTAGCGGGATTTCTCTACAATGAGCAGTTCTTC.

The chain couples TRBV5-1 to TRBJ1-1; maybe TRBD1 (6 bases). The CDR3 is 16 residues long. The germline CDR1 and CDR2 sequences are SGHRS and YFSETQ. Between the trimmed V and J ends, which lost 4 bases and 0 bases, there was a span of 16 bases. The CDR3 DNA is TGCGCCAGCAGCCATGGACAGCCGGAGGTGAACACTGAAGCTTTCTTT. Translating it yields CASSHGQPEVNTEAFF.

The chain has TRBV19 and TRBJ1-5; the D gene is possibly TRBD1 (5 bases). The CDR3 has 14 residues. Per the germline V gene, CDR1 is LNHDA and CDR2 is SQIVND (reference sequence). The ends were cut back, 6 bases at V and 3 bases at J, with 12 bases in the middle. The CDR3 region is CASRNLGPNQPQHF. The CDR3 bases are TGTGCCAGTAGAAACTTGGGACCCAATCAGCCCCAGCATTTT.